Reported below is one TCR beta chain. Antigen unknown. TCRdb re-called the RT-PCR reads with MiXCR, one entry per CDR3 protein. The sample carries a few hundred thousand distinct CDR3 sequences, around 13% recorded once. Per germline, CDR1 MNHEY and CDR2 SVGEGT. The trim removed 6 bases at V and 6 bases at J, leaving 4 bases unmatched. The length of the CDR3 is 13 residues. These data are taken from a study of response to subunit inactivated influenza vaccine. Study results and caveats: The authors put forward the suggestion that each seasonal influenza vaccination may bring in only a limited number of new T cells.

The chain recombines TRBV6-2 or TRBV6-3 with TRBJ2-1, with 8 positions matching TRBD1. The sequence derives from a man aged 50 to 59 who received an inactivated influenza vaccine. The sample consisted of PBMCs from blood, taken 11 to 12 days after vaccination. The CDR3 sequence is CASSVGTGNEQFF. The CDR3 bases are TGTGCCAGCAGCGTAGGGACAGGCAATGAGCAGTTCTTC.